The entry below describes one T cell receptor beta chain. TCRdb called the RT-PCR reads again in MiXCR, with one record for every CDR3 protein. The table includes more than 850,000 distinct CDR3 sequences, roughly 17% detected once. The sample belongs to a study of patients and donors after allogeneic stem cell transplantation. V shed 0 bases and J shed 3 bases, with 12 bases lying between them. The CDR3 extends over 16 amino acids. The TCR sequence derives from a human donor who was either an allogeneic HSCT recipient or a stem cell or donor lymphocyte infusion donor (not recorded which). It is not recorded whose cells these are; they may come from a transplant donor. The sequencing sample was made of blood, either unsorted or a sorted T cell fraction (not recorded which). The chain uses TRBV12-3 or TRBV12-4 and TRBJ2-1, with D tentatively TRBD1 (6 bases). CDR3 region: CASSLAGAAVYNEQFF. DNA of the CDR3: TGTGCCAGCAGTTTAGCGGGGGCAGCGGTCTACAATGAGCAGTTCTTC.